These 22 T cell receptor beta chains came from one sample sequenced in a study of cytomegalovirus exposure and HLA in healthy donors (TCRdb year 2017). Receptor amplification or capture employed the immunoSEQ multiplex PCR assay. A mixture of 60 forward primers for TCR Vbeta segments and 13 reverse primers for TCR Jbeta segments was used in the multiplex PCR. Here the immuneACCESS table is served through TCRdb, limited to in-frame sequences with V and J called. Missing clones are a known gap in these copies; in checked studies unresolved V genes cover under half, and the rest lacks a known reason. The sample has some 110,000 clones on record, 60% to 85% of them singletons. The ten largest clones capture approximately 5.1% of the sample. Material: PBMCs. These TCRs come from a male donor in good health and CMV-seronegative.

V is TRBV21-1 and J is TRBJ2-7; TRBD2, the table's D call, was not compared with the DNA. TRBV21-1 is given as a pseudogene. The CDR3 is 17 residues long. The CDR3 nucleotides are TGTGCCAGCAGCAAGAGGTTAGGCCTTGACGGAACCTACGAGCAGTACTTC. The encoded protein is CASSKRLGLDGTYEQYF.

This clone was found once. The CDR3 here is CASAGTGDTNEQFF. The CDR3, as DNA: TGTGCCAGTGCCGGGACAGGAGATACCAATGAGCAGTTCTTC. This chain connects TRBV19 to TRBJ2-1; TRBD1 agrees at 8 bases. With 8 bases clipped from V and 6 bases from J, the junction kept 9 bases outside the gene matches. In germline, CDR1 is LNHDA, CDR2 SQIVND (reference sequence). The CDR3 length is 14 residues. Complete variable domain (other parts from reference TRBV19 and TRBJ2-1): DGGITQSPKYLFRKEGQNVTLSCEQNLNHDAMYWYRQDPGQGLRLIYYSQIVNDFQKGDIAEGYSVSREKKESFPLTVTSAQKNPTAFYLCASAGTGDTNEQFFGPGTRLTVL.

The chain has TRBV7-8 and TRBJ1-2; weak D call: TRBD1 (5 bases). Trimming pared 3 bases from V and 3 bases from J, leaving 8 bases between. CDR3 length: 13 amino acids. The germline V gene encodes CDR1 SGHVS and CDR2 FQNEAQ. CDR3 DNA: TGTGCCAGCAGCTTCAGGGTTTACTATGGCTACACCTTC. It yields the protein CASSFRVYYGYTF.

The genes are TRBV10-3 and TRBJ2-7; TRBD2 aligns across 9 bases. Germline CDR1 ENHRY, CDR2 SYGVKD. This CDR3 comprises 17 residues. V gave up 6 bases and J gave up 3 bases; unmatched junction bases: 15. The CDR3 bases are TGTGCCATCAGGGGTCTTAGCGGGAGCGAATCTGGCTACGAGCAGTACTTC. Protein product: CAIRGLSGSESGYEQYF.

This clone was observed a handful of times. The chain couples TRBV12-1 to TRBJ1-4; TRBD1 is taken as the D call from the table, unchecked against the DNA. TRBV12-1 is given as a pseudogene. The CDR3 totals 15 residues. DNA of the CDR3: TGTGCCAGCAGCCAATCCGGACAGGGACGGGAAAAACTGTTTTTT. Residues: CASSQSGQGREKLFF.

This chain links TRBV5-1 with TRBJ1-1; D gene ambiguous. Trimming shortened V by 4 bases and J by 3 bases, and 4 bases separated the two germline ends. CDR3 length: 11 amino acids. CDR1 and CDR2 from the germline V gene are SGHRS and YFSETQ. CDR3 sequence reads: CASSLDTEAFF. The CDR3 bases are TGCGCCAGCAGCCTAGACACTGAAGCTTTCTTT. Filled out from reference TRBV5-1 and TRBJ1-1, the complete variable domain reads KAGVTQTPRYLIKTRGQQVTLSCSPISGHRSVSWYQQTPGQGLQFLFEYFSETQRNKGNFPGRFSGRQFSNSRSEMNVSTLELGDSALYLCASSLDTEAFFGQGTRLTVV.

The chain uses TRBV10-3 and TRBJ1-1, with D perhaps matching TRBD1 (6 bases). Germline CDR1 reads ENHRY; CDR2 reads SYGVKD. The V end lost 7 bases, the J end lost 3 bases, and 12 bases lay between the germline ends. The CDR3 runs 13 residues. CDR3 amino acids: CAIMGASDTEAFF. CDR3 sequence (DNA): TGTGCCATCATGGGGGCTTCGGACACTGAAGCTTTCTTT.

The chain has TRBV6-1 and TRBJ2-5, with 10 bases lining up with TRBD1. This CDR3 comprises 14 residues. Germline V gives CDR1 MNHNS, CDR2 SASEGT. The J segment lost 5 bases and the V segment lost 5 bases, leaving 5 bases of the junction unmatched. This chain's CDR3 is CASSWTGGEETQYF. In DNA form, the CDR3 reads TGTGCCAGCAGTTGGACAGGGGGGGAGGAGACCCAGTACTTC.

The CDR3 DNA reads as TGCAGCGTACAACTAGCGGGGTCCTACAATGAGCAGTTCTTC. This translates into CSVQLAGSYNEQFF. The rearrangement joins TRBV29-1 to TRBJ2-1; 10 bases are shared with TRBD2. From germline, CDR1 is SQVTM and CDR2 ANQGSEA. Trimming removed 6 bases from V and 1 base from J; junction bases left unmatched: 3. The CDR3 is 14 amino acids.

The rearrangement links TRBV7-9 to TRBJ2-3; no firm D call. V gave up 1 base and J gave up 2 bases, with 7 bases separating them. The germline CDR1 and CDR2 sequences are SEHNR and FQNEAQ (reference sequence). The length of the CDR3 is 14 residues. The DNA for the CDR3 is TGTGCCAGCAGCTTAGTGGGCCTCACAGATACGCAGTATTTT. Protein sequence: CASSLVGLTDTQYF.

In its sample, this clone was seen a few times. Here the CDR3 DNA reads TGTGCCAGCAGCTTAGCTGGGCAGGGAACGTGGGAGCTGTTTTTT. Amino acid sequence: CASSLAGQGTWELFF. The chain links TRBV7-9 to TRBJ2-2; D perhaps matches TRBD1 (5 bases). V lost 0 bases and J lost 9, with 14 bases in between. The germline CDR1 and CDR2 sequences are SEHNR and FQNEAQ (reference sequence). The CDR3 is made up of 15 amino acids.

The V and J genes are TRBV11-3 and TRBJ2-1; unclear D gene. The V gene lost 6 bases and the J gene lost 10 bases, with 13 bases spanning the gap. Per the germline V gene, CDR1 is SGHNT and CDR2 is YENEEA. The CDR3 covers 12 residues. CDR3 sequence reads: CASREPPLEQFF. In nucleotides, the CDR3 is TGTGCCAGCAGAGAACCGCCGCTAGAGCAGTTCTTC. Full variable domain (outside the CDR3, taken from reference TRBV11-3 and TRBJ2-1): EAGVVQSPRYKIIEKKQPVAFWCNPISGHNTLYWYLQNLGQGPELLIRYENEEAVDDSQLPKDRFSAERLKGVDSTLKIQPAELGDSAVYLCASREPPLEQFFGPGTRLTVL.

This clone occurred a few times. The chain recombines TRBV6-5 with TRBJ1-1; no firm D call. The CDR3 is 13 amino acids. CDR1 is MNHEY and CDR2 is SVGAGI in the germline V gene. V dropped 5 bases and J dropped 1 base, with 8 bases sitting between them. The CDR3 protein is CASSEAENTEAFF. CDR3 bases: TGTGCCAGCAGTGAAGCTGAGAACACTGAAGCTTTCTTT.

The CDR3 sequence is CAGRLAGDVMQYF. In DNA, the CDR3 is TGTGCCGGGAGACTAGCGGGAGATGTAATGCAGTACTTC. The chain carries TRBV6-1 and TRBJ2-7, with TRBD2 matching 12 bases. CDR3 size: 13 residues. Germline V gene lookup returns CDR1 MNHNS and CDR2 SASEGT. V dropped 11 bases and J dropped 9; count of bases not matched to a gene: 11.

CDR3 residues: CASSRTSGTYETQYF. CDR3 coding DNA: TGTGCCAGCAGCCGGACTAGCGGGACGTATGAGACCCAGTACTTC. This chain connects TRBV27 to TRBJ2-5, with 12 positions matching TRBD2. The ends lost 6 bases at V and 5 bases at J; junction bases unmatched: 7. The CDR3 runs to 15 residues. Germline CDR1 MNHEY, CDR2 SMNVEV (reference sequence).

The rearrangement uses TRBV28 and TRBJ2-1; tentatively, D is TRBD1 (5 bases). Germline V gene sequence: CDR1 MDHEN, CDR2 SYDVKM. The V and J ends lost 2 bases and 11 bases respectively, with 10 bases between them. The CDR3 spans 12 residues. The chain's CDR3 is CASSLHLGQQFF. Written as DNA, the CDR3 is TGTGCCAGCAGTTTACACCTGGGGCAGCAGTTCTTC.

The chain combines TRBV18 with TRBJ1-2; 9 nucleotides line up with TRBD1. The V segment lost 0 bases and the J segment 7 bases; nucleotides outside the gene matches: 6. The CDR3 runs to 15 residues. Germline CDR1 and CDR2: KGHSH and LQKENI. CDR3 amino acids: CASSPPGDRDGGYTF. The CDR3 nucleotides read TGTGCCAGCTCACCACCGGGGGACAGGGACGGTGGCTACACCTTC.

The rearrangement links TRBV9 to TRBJ2-5, with D uncertain. The CDR3 contains 12 residues. The germline V gene has CDR1 SGDLS and CDR2 YYNGEE. V was cut by 3 bases and J by 1 base, with 4 bases left in between. In DNA, the CDR3 is TGTGCCAGCAGCGCGGGCCAAGAGACCCAGTACTTC. This codes for CASSAGQETQYF. Full variable domain (remainder filled in from reference TRBV9 and TRBJ2-5): DSGVTQTPKHLITATGQRVTLRCSPRSGDLSVYWYQQSLDQGLQFLIQYYNGEERAKGNILERFSAQQFPDLHSELNLSSLELGDSALYFCASSAGQETQYFGPGTRLLVL.

The chain has TRBV19 and TRBJ1-2, with TRBD1 identical over 8 bases. The CDR3 loop spans 12 amino acids. Per the germline V gene, CDR1 is LNHDA and CDR2 is SQIVND (reference sequence). The ends lost 3 bases at V and 8 bases at J; junction bases unmatched: 2. The CDR3 protein is CASSMAGGGYTF. The CDR3 DNA sequence: TGTGCCAGTAGTATGGCAGGGGGCGGCTACACCTTC.

This sequence joins TRBV18 and TRBJ2-7; a weak D match, TRBD1 (5 bases). Germline CDR1 is KGHSH and CDR2 is LQKENI. Trimming took off 3 bases at V and 3 bases at J, with 18 bases between the two ends. The CDR3 totals 16 residues. As DNA, the CDR3 is TGTGCCAGCTCACCGCAGGGAAAAGGGGCCTACTACGAGCAGTACTTC. Its protein is CASSPQGKGAYYEQYF.

The rearrangement links TRBV10-1 to TRBJ2-7; TRBD2 aligns across 13 bases. This CDR3 region has 17 residues. CDR1 and CDR2 from the germline V gene are WNHNN and SYGVQD (reference sequence). V lost 7 bases, J lost 0 bases, and 9 bases stayed unmatched. CDR3: CASTGGTSGTSSYEQYF. CDR3 in DNA: TGCGCCAGCACCGGCGGGACTAGCGGGACTAGCTCCTACGAGCAGTACTTC.

As DNA, the CDR3 is TGCAGTGCTTCCCAAGCGGGAGGGTTGTTCTTC. The encoded protein is CSASQAGGLFF. The chain joins TRBV20-1 to TRBJ2-1; 10 nucleotides align to TRBD2. CDR1 is DFQATT and CDR2 is SNEGSKA in the germline V gene (reference sequence). The CDR3 contains 11 residues. The junction had 7 bases not matched to a gene; V was cut back by 5 bases and J by 15 bases.